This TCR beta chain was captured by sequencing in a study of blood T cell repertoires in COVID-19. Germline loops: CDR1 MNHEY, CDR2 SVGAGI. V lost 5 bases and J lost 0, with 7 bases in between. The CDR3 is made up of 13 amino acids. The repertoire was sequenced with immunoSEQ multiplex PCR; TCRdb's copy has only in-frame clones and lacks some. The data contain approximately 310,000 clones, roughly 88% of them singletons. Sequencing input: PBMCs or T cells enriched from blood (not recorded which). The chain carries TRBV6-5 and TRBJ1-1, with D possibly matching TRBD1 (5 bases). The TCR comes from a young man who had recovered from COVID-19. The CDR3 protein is CASSPRVNTEAFF. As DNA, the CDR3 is TGTGCCAGCAGTCCCAGGGTGAACACTGAAGCTTTCTTT.